This T cell receptor (beta chain) was recovered during a study of cytomegalovirus exposure and HLA in healthy donors. V lost 1 base, J lost 6 bases, and 8 bases stayed unmatched. Germline values: CDR1 SGHRS, CDR2 YFSETQ. CDR3 length: 16 amino acids. PCR used 60 Vbeta primers and 13 Jbeta primers. Sequenced by immunoSEQ multiplex PCR; TCRdb stores in-frame clones only, minus some. The profile shows about 200,000 clones, 79% of them singletons. This sequence originates from a girl aged 5-17 years in good health and CMV-seropositive. Material for sequencing was PBMCs. This chain links TRBV5-1 with TRBJ1-4; 8 bases align to TRBD1. For the CDR3, the DNA is TGCGCCAGCAGCTTGCCTACCGGGACAGGCTATGAAAAACTGTTTTTT. It yields the protein CASSLPTGTGYEKLFF.